The 27 T cell receptor beta chains given below trace back to one sample, sequenced in a study of shared clonotypes between healthy human individuals. Using immunoSEQ multiplex PCR, the repertoire was profiled, and TCRdb retains in-frame clones only, with some absent. The sample includes 650,000 to 800,000 clones, 92% of them seen just once. As defined, naive CD8 cells were CD45RO-negative and positively selected for CCR7, with terminally differentiated effector memory CD45RA+ cells excluded. Source material: naive CD8+ T cells sorted from blood. All receptors derive from a young man in good health.

Here the CDR3 reads CASHSLEGSSYTGELFF. For the CDR3, the DNA is TGTGCCAGCCACAGCTTGGAGGGTTCCAGTTACACCGGGGAGCTGTTTTTT. The V and J genes are TRBV7-9 and TRBJ2-2, with a weak D call TRBD2 (6 bases). With 8 bases removed from V and 3 bases from J, the gap between germline ends came to 22 bases. In germline, CDR1 is SEHNR, CDR2 FQNEAQ (reference sequence). The CDR3 covers 17 residues.

Notes on this clone: Other DNA sequences within the sample encode an identical CDR3. V usage is TRBV6-6 and J usage is TRBJ1-4; unclear D gene. The CDR3 covers 11 residues. V was pared by 6 bases and J by 7 bases, with 6 bases between. CDR1 and CDR2 from the germline V gene are MNHNY and SVGAGI (reference sequence). The chain's CDR3 is CASRTGEKLFF. In DNA form, the CDR3 reads TGTGCCAGCAGGACGGGTGAAAAACTGTTTTTT.

The chain uses TRBV27 and TRBJ2-1; unclear D gene. Trimming took off 2 bases at V and 2 bases at J, with 7 bases between the two ends. Germline CDR1 MNHEY, CDR2 SMNVEV (reference sequence). The CDR3 runs 14 residues. CDR3 protein: CASSLVRTYNEQFF. In DNA form, the CDR3 reads TGTGCCAGCAGTTTAGTTAGAACCTACAATGAGCAGTTCTTC.

The chain links TRBV11-2 to TRBJ2-1, with 8 positions matching TRBD1. Germline-derived CDR1 and CDR2 are SGHAT and FQNNGV. The CDR3 runs 17 residues. V lost 4 bases and J lost 5; bases outside the gene matches: 13. The CDR3 nucleotides read TGTGCCAGCAGCTCCCCTGACAGGGGTCTCCTCCACAATGAGCAGTTCTTC. Protein product: CASSSPDRGLLHNEQFF.

A remark on this clone: Its ends do not fully match the called genes, so a read error is possible. Different DNA sequences within this sample yield the same CDR3. This rearrangement joins TRBV7-7 to TRBJ1-3; 7 bases agree with TRBD1. The germline V gene encodes CDR1 SSHAT and CDR2 FNYEAQ (reference sequence). This CDR3 comprises 16 residues. CDR3 residues: CASSPGQLRSGNTIYF. The CDR3 bases are TGTGCTAGCAGCCCGGGACAGCTCCGCTCTGGAAACACCATATATTTT.

The J gene is TRBJ2-7, the V gene TRBV27; 8 bases are a match to TRBD1. J was trimmed by 2 bases and V by 6 bases; bases with no gene match: 9. In germline, CDR1 is MNHEY, CDR2 SMNVEV (reference sequence). The CDR3 loop spans 15 amino acids. The CDR3 sequence is CASRLRTGKTYEQYF. The CDR3, as DNA: TGTGCCAGCAGACTTCGGACAGGGAAGACCTACGAGCAGTACTTC.

The chain uses TRBV28 and TRBJ2-7, with D perhaps matching TRBD1 (5 bases). The CDR3 consists of 14 residues. Trimming cost V 6 bases and J 1 base, with 13 bases left between them. Germline CDR1 reads MDHEN; CDR2 reads SYDVKM. CDR3 DNA: TGTGCCAGCAGATTGGAAGGGGCGTCCTACGAGCAGTACTTC. Protein: CASRLEGASYEQYF.

The gene calls are TRBV19 and TRBJ1-1; 7 bases align to TRBD1. Germline trimming cut 4 bases from V and 0 bases from J; bases unmatched to any gene: 8. This CDR3 is 16 amino acids long. CDR1 is LNHDA, CDR2 SQIVND, per germline (reference sequence). Here the CDR3 reads CASSTGTAYMNTEAFF. CDR3 coding DNA: TGTGCCAGTAGTACCGGGACAGCCTACATGAACACTGAAGCTTTCTTT.

The gene calls are TRBV19 and TRBJ2-1, with D perhaps matching TRBD2 (5 bases). CDR1 and CDR2 (germline): LNHDA, SQIVND (reference sequence). The CDR3 has 12 residues. V shed 8 bases and J shed 9 bases, with 14 bases lying between them. CDR3 DNA sequence: TGTGCCAGTTCGACCCGAGCGGTTGAGCAGTTCTTC. This sequence encodes CASSTRAVEQFF.

The chain uses TRBV9 and TRBJ1-2; weak D call: TRBD1 (6 bases). The CDR3 spans 15 residues. CDR1 SGDLS and CDR2 YYNGEE come from the germline V gene. Trimming stripped 0 bases from V and 2 bases from J, with 11 bases between. CDR3 amino acids: CASSVEDSPNYGYTF. For the CDR3, the DNA is TGTGCCAGCAGCGTAGAGGACAGCCCGAACTATGGCTACACCTTC.

The chain combines TRBV7-9 with TRBJ2-4, with a weak D call TRBD2 (5 bases). CDR1 SEHNR and CDR2 FQNEAQ come from the germline V gene (reference sequence). The CDR3 has 14 residues. V lost 1 base to trimming and J lost 7 bases, with 11 bases between them. CDR3 in amino acids: CASSLGETGNIQYF. CDR3 nucleotides: TGTGCCAGCAGCTTAGGGGAAACGGGGAACATTCAGTACTTC.

This chain links TRBV5-1 with TRBJ2-2, with 8 bases aligning to TRBD1. V lost 0 bases, J lost 2 bases, and 6 bases stayed unmatched. The germline V gene has CDR1 SGHRS and CDR2 YFSETQ. The CDR3 extends over 17 amino acids. DNA of the CDR3: TGCGCCAGCAGCTTGGCCTTGGACAGGGTAAACACCGGGGAGCTGTTTTTT. Translation: CASSLALDRVNTGELFF. Combining the CDR3 with reference TRBV5-1 and TRBJ2-2 gives the whole variable domain KAGVTQTPRYLIKTRGQQVTLSCSPISGHRSVSWYQQTPGQGLQFLFEYFSETQRNKGNFPGRFSGRQFSNSRSEMNVSTLELGDSALYLCASSLALDRVNTGELFFGEGSRLTVL.

This clone was detected only once. The chain joins TRBV11-2 to TRBJ2-1, with unresolved D. Looked up from germline, CDR1 is SGHAT and CDR2 is FQNNGV. V was clipped by 3 bases and J by 4 bases, with 22 bases between them. The CDR3 length is 18 residues. The CDR3 nucleotides read TGTGCCAGCAGCTTCTTCGCCGTCCCTGACGAGGTGTACAATGAGCAGTTCTTC. It codes for CASSFFAVPDEVYNEQFF. Looking up the rest from reference TRBV11-2 and TRBJ2-1 gives the full variable domain: EAGVAQSPRYKIIEKRQSVAFWCNPISGHATLYWYQQILGQGPKLLIQFQNNGVVDDSQLPKDRFSAERLKGVDSTLKIQPAKLEDSAVYLCASSFFAVPDEVYNEQFFGPGTRLTVL.

This clone has a single count. This chain links TRBV7-9 with TRBJ2-7; a weak D match, TRBD1 (5 bases). The germline CDR1 and CDR2 sequences are SEHNR and FQNEAQ (reference sequence). The V end lost 5 bases, the J end lost 0 bases, and 23 bases lay between the germline ends. The CDR3 spans 18 residues. The DNA of the CDR3 is TGTGCCAGCAGCCCCAGGGAAGAGGATCTCCGTTACTCCTACGAGCAGTACTTC. Translation gives CASSPREEDLRYSYEQYF. Together with reference TRBV7-9 and TRBJ2-7, the CDR3 gives the full variable domain: DTGVSQNPRHKITKRGQNVTFRCDPISEHNRLYWYRQTLGQGPEFLTYFQNEAQLEKSRLLSDRFSAERPKGSFSTLEIQRTEQGDSAMYLCASSPREEDLRYSYEQYFGPGTRLTVT.

Concerning this clone itself: This specimen includes other DNA sequences encoding the same CDR3. This chain links TRBV9 with TRBJ2-7, with TRBD2 matching 10 bases. The ends lost 0 bases at V and 4 bases at J; junction bases unmatched: 4. This CDR3 has 15 residues. Per germline, CDR1 SGDLS and CDR2 YYNGEE. The DNA for the CDR3 is TGTGCCAGCAGCGTAGGGGCTAGCGGGAGTTACGAGCAGTACTTC. Translating it yields CASSVGASGSYEQYF.

This clone came up once. The rearrangement uses TRBV4-1 and TRBJ2-7; TRBD1 matches 10 bases. Germline V gene sequence: CDR1 MGHRA, CDR2 YSYEKL. The CDR3 consists of 15 residues. J gave up 3 bases and V 0 bases, and 2 bases lay outside the gene matches. CDR3 sequence reads: CASSQEGTGVYEQYF. DNA of the CDR3: TGCGCCAGCAGCCAAGAGGGGACAGGGGTCTACGAGCAGTACTTC.

The count of this clone is one. The gene calls are TRBV28 and TRBJ2-1; 10 bases align to TRBD2. Germline CDR1 reads MDHEN; CDR2 reads SYDVKM. The CDR3 covers 16 residues. The junction had 4 bases not matched to a gene; V was cut back by 5 bases and J by 0 bases. The CDR3 is CASSPLAGSSYNEQFF. In DNA, the CDR3 is TGTGCCAGCAGTCCACTAGCGGGAAGCTCCTACAATGAGCAGTTCTTC.

This clone has a handful of counts. CDR3 in DNA: TGTGCCACCAGCAGCCAATACTACGGCCAGTACTTC. Translation gives CATSSQYYGQYF. The chain has TRBV15 and TRBJ2-7; D is unclear. Trimming stripped 3 bases from V and 10 bases from J, with 13 bases between. Per germline, CDR1 LNHNV and CDR2 YYDKDF (reference sequence). This CDR3 comprises 12 residues.

This clone occurred once. The rearrangement uses TRBV27 and TRBJ2-7; TRBD2 aligns across 8 bases. V dropped 3 bases and J dropped 0; count of bases not matched to a gene: 16. Germline V lookup: CDR1 MNHEY, CDR2 SMNVEV (reference sequence). The CDR3 length is 19 residues. This chain's CDR3 is CASSFLGPASGLSSYEQYF. CDR3 bases: TGTGCCAGCAGTTTTCTTGGTCCGGCTAGCGGGCTAAGCTCCTACGAGCAGTACTTC.

J is TRBJ2-5 and V is TRBV2; D might be TRBD1 (5 bases). TRBJ2-7 explains the end of the DNA better; the J call may be wrong. CDR1 is SNHLY, CDR2 FYNNEI, per germline. CDR3 size: 11 residues. CDR3 nucleotide sequence: TGTGCCAGCATAGGGGATTACGAGCAGTACTTC. It is translated as CASIGDYEQYF.

This chain connects TRBV18 to TRBJ2-7; the D call may be TRBD1 or TRBD2 (6 bases each). Trimming pared 6 bases from V and 4 bases from J, leaving 25 bases between. There are 17 residues in the CDR3. The germline CDR1 and CDR2 sequences are KGHSH and LQKENI. The CDR3 sequence is CASSPGTLLGGLYEQYF. The CDR3 DNA follows: TGTGCCAGCTCTCCCGGGACACTCCTCGGGGGATTGTACGAGCAGTACTTC.

The chain couples TRBV7-9 to TRBJ2-7, with a possible D match to TRBD2 (5 bases). This CDR3 is 15 amino acids long. Per the germline V gene, CDR1 is SEHNR and CDR2 is FQNEAQ (reference sequence). Trimming removed 5 bases at V and 5 bases at J, with 19 bases between. CDR3 region: CASSVSPGTPHEQYF. The CDR3 DNA reads as TGTGCCAGCAGCGTTTCTCCGGGAACTCCCCACGAGCAGTACTTC. The whole variable domain, filled in from reference TRBV7-9 and TRBJ2-7, reads DTGVSQNPRHKITKRGQNVTFRCDPISEHNRLYWYRQTLGQGPEFLTYFQNEAQLEKSRLLSDRFSAERPKGSFSTLEIQRTEQGDSAMYLCASSVSPGTPHEQYFGPGTRLTVT.

CDR3 amino acids: CASGTSGSTDTQYF. The CDR3 DNA is TGCGCCAGCGGGACTAGCGGGAGCACAGATACGCAGTATTTT. The chain combines TRBV10-2 with TRBJ2-3; 12 bases align to TRBD2. Unmatched junction bases numbered 0, after V lost 8 bases and J lost 0 bases. From germline, CDR1 is WSHSY and CDR2 SAAADI. This CDR3 region has 14 residues.

The chain combines TRBV19 with TRBJ2-2, with 8 bases matching TRBD2. The CDR3 extends over 14 amino acids. J lost 8 bases, V lost 2 bases, and 4 bases had no gene match. Germline lookup yields CDR1 LNHDA and CDR2 SQIVND (reference sequence). The CDR3 reads CASSILGLEGELFF. CDR3 nucleotide sequence: TGTGCCAGTAGTATATTGGGACTAGAAGGGGAGCTGTTTTTT.

The chain couples TRBV29-1 to TRBJ2-7; 7 bases are shared with TRBD1. CDR3 length: 15 amino acids. With 0 bases clipped from V and 0 bases from J, the junction kept 5 bases outside the gene matches. The germline V gene has CDR1 SQVTM and CDR2 ANQGSEA. In DNA, the CDR3 is TGCAGCGTTGAAGATGGACAGGCCAACTCCTACGAGCAGTACTTC. The encoded protein is CSVEDGQANSYEQYF.

This chain joins TRBV2 and TRBJ2-7, with TRBD1 matching over 7 bases. Trimming took 3 bases from V and 7 from J; bases not matched to a gene: 15. CDR1 and CDR2 (germline): SNHLY, FYNNEI. CDR3 length: 16 residues. CDR3 amino acids: CASSDYLKRRGPEQYF. The CDR3 coding sequence is TGTGCCAGCAGTGATTACCTCAAGCGAAGGGGGCCGGAGCAGTACTTC.

The CDR3, as DNA: TGCGCCAGCAGCCAGGGGGCGGATGAGCAGTTCTTC. Encoded protein: CASSQGADEQFF. J is TRBJ2-1 and V is TRBV4-1; possibly TRBD1 for D (6 bases). The CDR3 consists of 12 residues. The V gene lost 3 bases and the J gene lost 8 bases, with 8 bases spanning the gap. Germline CDR1 and CDR2: MGHRA and YSYEKL.